This section outlines one T cell receptor beta chain sequence together with its context. V was clipped by 9 bases and J by 4 bases; unmatched bases: 10. This CDR3 is 15 amino acids long. From germline, CDR1 is KGHDR and CDR2 SFDVKD. The record originates from a study of T cells in Graves' hyperthyroidism and ophthalmopathy. It was RNA transcripts that yielded the amplified TCR beta CDR3 regions. During a first-round RT-PCR of the TCR CDR3, the HTBI primer set was used. TCRdb itself ran the multiplex PCR reads through MiXCR, one entry per CDR3 protein. The sample holds just under 750,000 distinct CDR3 sequences, under 45% seen once.

This sequence joins TRBV24-1 and TRBJ2-3; TRBD2 matches at 9 bases. Material for sequencing was blood. This clonotype was obtained from a woman aged 40 to 55 with Graves' hyperthyroidism. Here the CDR3 reads CATQVAGVIADTQYF. CDR3 coding DNA: TGTGCCACCCAGGTAGCGGGAGTCATAGCAGATACGCAGTATTTT.